The 22 T cell receptor beta chains listed next were all sequenced from one sample in a study of T cells in Graves' hyperthyroidism and ophthalmopathy. Using RNA transcripts as the source, TCR beta CDR3 regions were amplified. With the HTBI primer set, the TCR CDR3 went through a first round of RT-PCR. TCRdb independently ran MiXCR on the multiplex PCR reads; one entry per CDR3 protein. Altogether about 560,000 distinct CDR3 sequences are present, approximately 44% being singletons, with the ten largest covering just over 8%. The specimen sequenced was peripheral blood or thyroid tissue (not recorded which). The receptors come from a woman aged 18-29 years with Graves' hyperthyroidism.

The chain has TRBV25-1 and TRBJ1-2; TRBD1 is a possible D gene (6 bases). Germline V lookup: CDR1 MGHDK, CDR2 SYGVNS. With 4 bases removed from V and 3 bases from J, the gap between germline ends came to 18 bases. CDR3 size: 16 residues. The CDR3 sequence is CASSASRSDSDYGYTF. CDR3 sequence (DNA): TGTGCCAGCAGTGCTAGCAGATCGGACAGCGACTATGGCTACACCTTC.

The chain recombines TRBV6-1 with TRBJ2-5, with 9 bases fitting TRBD1. Germline CDR1 and CDR2: MNHNS and SASEGT. Trimming at V came to 6 bases and at J to 7 bases, leaving 9 bases not matched to a gene. This CDR3 has 14 residues. As DNA, the CDR3 is TGTGCCAGCAGAGTACAGGGGGCCGATCTGACCCAGTACTTC. Translating gives CASRVQGADLTQYF.

The rearrangement uses TRBV7-7 and TRBJ2-7; TRBD1 is a possible D gene (6 bases). V was trimmed by 6 bases and J by 6 bases, leaving 12 bases between them. This CDR3 is 12 amino acids long. CDR1 is SSHAT, CDR2 FNYEAQ, per germline (reference sequence). The CDR3 bases are TGTGCCAGCAGGCGACAGGACTCCGAGCAGTACTTC. It specifies CASRRQDSEQYF.

The J gene is TRBJ2-7, the V gene TRBV2, with D possibly being TRBD1 or TRBD2 (6 bases each). Germline V CDR1 and CDR2: SNHLY, FYNNEI. The CDR3 has 13 residues. The V end was cut by 6 bases, the J end by 3 bases, with 12 bases between. CDR3 sequence (DNA): TGTGCCAGCAGCAACGGGGGCCTCTACGAGCAGTACTTC. The encoded protein is CASSNGGLYEQYF.

The sample holds a few counts of this clonotype. The chain recombines TRBV29-1 with TRBJ2-7, with 8 bases that match TRBD1. From germline, CDR1 is SQVTM and CDR2 ANQGSEA. The CDR3 is 12 residues long. With V trimmed by 6 bases and J by 3 bases, 4 bases remained unmatched. In DNA, the CDR3 is TGCAGCGTGGAGACAGGGGTCTACGAGCAGTACTTC. Its translation: CSVETGVYEQYF.

This clonotype was observed at least ten times. The J gene is TRBJ2-5, the V gene TRBV7-3; 8 bases align to TRBD1. Germline loops: CDR1 SGHTA, CDR2 FQGTGA. The length of the CDR3 is 14 residues. The V segment lost 5 bases and the J segment 4 bases; nucleotides outside the gene matches: 6. The CDR3 loop reads CASSTSTGAETQYF. CDR3 sequence (DNA): TGTGCCAGCAGCACATCGACAGGGGCAGAGACCCAGTACTTC.

This clonotype was found a few times. This chain joins TRBV7-9 and TRBJ2-5; 13 bases align to TRBD2. The CDR3 is made up of 18 amino acids. V lost 5 bases and J lost 5; bases outside the gene matches: 14. Germline V lookup: CDR1 SEHNR, CDR2 FQNEAQ (reference sequence). This CDR3 is CASSLTGTSGKLGETQYF. Written as DNA, the CDR3 is TGTGCCAGCAGCCTAACCGGGACTAGCGGGAAGTTAGGGGAGACCCAGTACTTC.

This sequence joins TRBV20-1 and TRBJ1-3; D not certain. Trimming took off 1 base at V and 0 bases at J, with 7 bases between the two ends. CDR1 DFQATT and CDR2 SNEGSKA come from the germline V gene (reference sequence). The CDR3 is 14 residues long. The CDR3 sequence is CSARARGSGNTIYF. CDR3 in DNA: TGCAGTGCTAGAGCACGGGGCTCTGGAAACACCATATATTTT.

This clonotype was observed a handful of times. This chain links TRBV20-1 with TRBJ2-2; unclear D gene. There are 14 residues in the CDR3. The V gene's germline CDR1 is DFQATT and CDR2 SNEGSKA (reference sequence). Trimming left V 2 bases short and J 4 bases short, with 11 bases between. Written as DNA, the CDR3 is TGCAGTGCTAGAAGAGGCGGTTCCACCGGGGAGCTGTTTTTT. Its translation: CSARRGGSTGELFF.

The chain employs TRBV2 and TRBJ1-2; TRBD1 agrees at 7 bases. J was trimmed by 4 bases and V by 5 bases; bases with no gene match: 7. Per germline, CDR1 SNHLY and CDR2 FYNNEI. The CDR3 spans 14 residues. The CDR3 DNA is TGTGCCAGCAGTAGTGGACAGGCAGGCTATGGCTACACCTTC. This gives the protein CASSSGQAGYGYTF.

This sequence joins TRBV9 and TRBJ2-5, with D tentatively TRBD2 (6 bases). This CDR3 comprises 19 residues. Germline-derived CDR1 and CDR2 are SGDLS and YYNGEE. V lost 0 bases, J lost 1 base, and 22 bases lay in between. CDR3 sequence reads: CASSVERGGMGHFQETQYF. CDR3 in DNA: TGTGCCAGCAGCGTAGAACGGGGAGGTATGGGGCACTTCCAAGAGACCCAGTACTTC.

The chain has TRBV2 and TRBJ2-7; D unclear. This CDR3 is 14 amino acids long. The V and J ends lost 5 bases and 0 bases respectively, with 11 bases between them. Germline assignment: CDR1 SNHLY and CDR2 FYNNEI. The chain's CDR3 is CASSFRTSSYEQYF. CDR3 sequence (DNA): TGTGCCAGCAGTTTTCGTACCAGCTCCTACGAGCAGTACTTC.

In regard to this clonotype: At one boundary the junction diverges from the germline segment, which might be a read error. The J gene is TRBJ2-3, the V gene TRBV25-1; D remains unclear. The CDR3 spans 15 residues. Germline-derived CDR1 and CDR2 are MGHDK and SYGVNS. The chain's CDR3 is CANSAYTSGTDTQYF. CDR3 bases: TGCGCCAACAGCGCATATACGTCGGGCACAGATACGCAGTATTTT.

The V and J genes are TRBV6-2 or TRBV6-3 and TRBJ2-7, with 8 positions matching TRBD2. Looked up from germline, CDR1 is MNHEY and CDR2 is SVGEGT. V lost 2 bases and J lost 5; bases outside the gene matches: 5. This CDR3 contains 14 residues. CDR3 DNA: TGTGCCAGCAGTTACCCAGCGGGAGTTGACGAGCAGTACTTC. It codes for CASSYPAGVDEQYF.

The chain is built from TRBV7-8 and TRBJ1-6, with TRBD1 matching over 7 bases. J lost 7 bases, V lost 5 bases, and 5 bases had no gene match. This CDR3 is built from 14 residues. CDR1 and CDR2 from the germline V gene are SGHVS and FQNEAQ. The CDR3 DNA sequence: TGTGCCAGCAGCACCGGGACAGTAAATTCACCCCTCCACTTT. The encoded protein is CASSTGTVNSPLHF.

This chain links TRBV15 with TRBJ2-5, with D perhaps TRBD1 (6 bases). Germline values: CDR1 LNHNV, CDR2 YYDKDF (reference sequence). The CDR3 contains 15 residues. V was pared by 3 bases and J by 7 bases, with 18 bases between. In DNA, the CDR3 is TGTGCCACCAGCAGTCATTGGGGGCTGTTTCTGACCCAGTACTTC. It specifies CATSSHWGLFLTQYF.

The V gene is TRBV7-2, the J gene TRBJ1-4; D unresolved. The CDR3 length is 15 residues. Per the germline V gene, CDR1 is SGHTA and CDR2 is FQGNSA. Trimming removed 1 base at V and 4 bases at J, with 10 bases between. CDR3 nucleotide sequence: TGTGCCAGCAGCTTAGTTGGAGTGGGTAATGAAAAACTGTTTTTT. Residues: CASSLVGVGNEKLFF.

This clonotype was observed many times. The chain links TRBV29-1 to TRBJ2-7; the D is unclear. Trimming cost V 1 base and J 2 bases, with 6 bases left between them. Germline V gene sequence: CDR1 SQVTM, CDR2 ANQGSEA. The length of the CDR3 is 12 residues. This CDR3 is CSVEVRPYEQYF. The CDR3 DNA follows: TGCAGCGTTGAAGTCCGGCCCTACGAGCAGTACTTC.

This clonotype was counted ten times or more. The CDR3 spells CASSPEAWNQPQHF. DNA for the CDR3: TGTGCCAGCAGTCCCGAGGCGTGGAATCAGCCCCAGCATTTT. The V and J genes are TRBV12-3 or TRBV12-4 and TRBJ1-5; D is undetermined. Between the trimmed V and J ends, which lost 5 bases and 4 bases, there was a span of 12 bases. There are 14 residues in the CDR3.

This chain links TRBV7-9 with TRBJ2-2; 7 bases line up with TRBD2. Germline V CDR1 and CDR2: SEHNR, FQNEAQ (reference sequence). This CDR3 is built from 16 residues. The junction had 8 bases not matched to a gene; V was cut back by 4 bases and J by 3 bases. The CDR3 region is CASSSTSSTYTGELFF. DNA for the CDR3: TGTGCCAGCAGCTCGACTAGCAGTACGTACACCGGGGAGCTGTTTTTT. Combining the CDR3 with reference TRBV7-9 and TRBJ2-2 gives the whole variable domain DTGVSQNPRHKITKRGQNVTFRCDPISEHNRLYWYRQTLGQGPEFLTYFQNEAQLEKSRLLSDRFSAERPKGSFSTLEIQRTEQGDSAMYLCASSSTSSTYTGELFFGEGSRLTVL.

There are many counts of this clonotype. CDR3 protein: CASSKDGNTEAFF. CDR3 nucleotides: TGTGCCAGCAGTAAGGACGGGAACACTGAAGCTTTCTTT. The chain combines TRBV2 with TRBJ1-1; D gene unclear. This CDR3 has 13 amino acids. Between the trimmed V and J ends, which lost 5 bases and 1 base, there was a span of 8 bases. CDR1 and CDR2 from the germline V gene are SNHLY and FYNNEI.

The chain employs TRBV24-1 and TRBJ2-5; the D gene is possibly TRBD2 (5 bases). Trimming left V 7 bases short and J 7 bases short, with 18 bases between. Germline values: CDR1 KGHDR, CDR2 SFDVKD. The CDR3 loop spans 14 amino acids. The CDR3 DNA sequence: TGTGCCACCAGCGGGCAGGAGGTCAGCGGGACCCAGTACTTC. It yields the protein CATSGQEVSGTQYF.